The rows below give T cell receptor beta chains drawn from one sample of a study of CD8+CD57+ T cells in acquired aplastic anemia. TCRdb processed the reads anew with MiXCR; each CDR3 protein has one entry. The sample includes more than 200,000 distinct CDR3 sequences, approximately 51% of them seen just once. Sequences were obtained from sorted CD4+, CD8+, or CD8+CD57+ T cells (not recorded which) from PBMCs. The receptors derive from a human donor with aplastic anemia. Both conserved end residues are part of each CDR3. Each record gives: clone size, D gene, J gene, V gene, CDR3 protein, CDR3 DNA. D genes are given only for firm matches. Only part of the rows carry a size: once, few, many, or a class if the clone is expanded.

many TRBD2 TRBJ2-7 TRBV4-1 CASSRSGGASYEQYF TGCGCCAGCAGCCGTAGCGGGGGGGCCTCCTACGAGCAGTACTTC
- - TRBJ2-7 TRBV20-1 CSARADHEQYF TGCAGTGCTCGGGCCGACCACGAGCAGTACTTC
many TRBD2 TRBJ2-3 TRBV3-1 CASSQAGGLLTDTQYF TGTGCCAGCAGCCAAGCCGGGGGACTACTCACAGATACGCAGTATTTT
- - TRBJ2-3 TRBV20-1 CSARGGVSTDTQYF TGCAGTGCTAGAGGTGGGGTAAGCACAGATACGCAGTATTTT
- - TRBJ1-6 TRBV19 CASSLQTGPLHF TGTGCCAGTAGTCTCCAAACAGGGCCCCTCCACTTT
many - TRBJ2-3 TRBV5-1 CASSPDRGLDTQYF TGCGCCAGCAGCCCGGACAGAGGGTTAGATACGCAGTATTTT
many - TRBJ2-1 TRBV7-2 CASSLAGTGAAYNEQFF TGTGCCAGCAGCTTAGCTGGAACGGGGGCCGCCTACAATGAGCAGTTCTTC
- - TRBJ2-5 TRBV19 CASFPSASRGGSNQPQYF TGTGCCAGTTTCCCCTCGGCTAGCAGGGGAGGTAGCAATCAGCCCCAGTACTTC
once - TRBJ2-5 TRBV6-6 CASSYLTAQETQYF TGTGCCAGCAGTTACTTGACAGCCCAAGAGACCCAGTACTTC
- - TRBJ2-7 TRBV24-1 CATSDPGSPYEQYF TGTGCCACCAGTGACCCTGGGTCTCCCTACGAGCAGTACTTC
- TRBD2 TRBJ2-3 TRBV19 CASSQRTSGGGAYTQYF TGTGCCAGTAGTCAGAGGACTAGCGGGGGGGGCGCGTATACGCAGTATTTT
- - TRBJ1-2 TRBV9 CASSGNGYTF TGTGCCAGCAGCGGCAATGGCTACACCTTC
- - TRBJ1-5 TRBV19 CASSIGGRQPQHF TGTGCCAGTAGTATCGGGGGACGTCAGCCCCAGCATTTT
- - TRBJ2-5 TRBV5-1 CASSDTGRETQYF TGCGCCAGCAGCGACACCGGGAGAGAGACCCAGTACTTC
- TRBD1 TRBJ1-4 TRBV12-3/TRBV12-4 CASSWDRDNEKLFF TGTGCCAGCAGTTGGGACAGGGACAATGAAAAACTGTTTTTT
- - TRBJ1-2 TRBV10-3 CAISEGGSNYGYTF TGTGCCATCAGTGAGGGGGGGTCGAACTATGGCTACACCTTC
many - TRBJ1-2 TRBV2 CASSEGGPGGYTF TGTGCCAGCAGTGAGGGGGGGCCGGGTGGCTACACCTTC
- - TRBJ1-5 TRBV2 CASGEGRNQPQHF TGTGCCAGCGGCGAGGGTCGCAATCAGCCCCAGCATTTT
many - TRBJ1-3 TRBV12-3/TRBV12-4 CASSRTARSGNTIYF TGTGCCAGCAGCCGGACAGCGCGATCTGGAAACACCATATATTTT
- - TRBJ1-3 TRBV7-6 CASSFPRQGNTIYF TGTGCCAGCAGCTTCCCACGACAGGGAAACACCATATATTTT
- - TRBJ1-1 TRBV2 CASSEGTPGGEAFF TGTGCCAGCAGTGAAGGGACACCTGGGGGAGAAGCTTTCTTT
- - TRBJ2-7 TRBV6-6 CASKLTGRDEQYF TGTGCCAGCAAACTTACAGGGAGGGACGAGCAGTACTTC
many - TRBJ1-5 TRBV2 CASSLGVTQHF TGTGCCAGCAGTTTAGGGGTAACCCAGCATTTT
- - TRBJ2-1 TRBV10-3 CAISGAGQVGGQLF TGTGCCATCAGCGGAGCGGGCCAGGTCGGTGGGCAGCTCTTC
many - TRBJ2-5 TRBV30 CAWRGQETQYF TGTGCCTGGAGGGGTCAAGAGACCCAGTACTTC